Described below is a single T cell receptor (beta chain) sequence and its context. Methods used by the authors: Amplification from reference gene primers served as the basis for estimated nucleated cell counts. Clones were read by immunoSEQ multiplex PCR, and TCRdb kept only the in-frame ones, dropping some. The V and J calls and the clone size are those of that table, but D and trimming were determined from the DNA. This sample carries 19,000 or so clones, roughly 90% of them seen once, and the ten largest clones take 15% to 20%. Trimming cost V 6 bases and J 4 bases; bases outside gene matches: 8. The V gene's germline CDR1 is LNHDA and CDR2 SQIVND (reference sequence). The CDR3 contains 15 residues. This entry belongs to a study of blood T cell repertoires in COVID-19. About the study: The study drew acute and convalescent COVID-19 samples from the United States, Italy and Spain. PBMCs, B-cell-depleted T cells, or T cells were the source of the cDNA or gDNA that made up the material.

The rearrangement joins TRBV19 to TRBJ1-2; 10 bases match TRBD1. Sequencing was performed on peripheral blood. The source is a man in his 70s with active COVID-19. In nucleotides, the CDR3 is TGTGCCAGTAGCCGTGACAGGGGGCGGGTCTATGGCTACACCTTC. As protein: CASSRDRGRVYGYTF.